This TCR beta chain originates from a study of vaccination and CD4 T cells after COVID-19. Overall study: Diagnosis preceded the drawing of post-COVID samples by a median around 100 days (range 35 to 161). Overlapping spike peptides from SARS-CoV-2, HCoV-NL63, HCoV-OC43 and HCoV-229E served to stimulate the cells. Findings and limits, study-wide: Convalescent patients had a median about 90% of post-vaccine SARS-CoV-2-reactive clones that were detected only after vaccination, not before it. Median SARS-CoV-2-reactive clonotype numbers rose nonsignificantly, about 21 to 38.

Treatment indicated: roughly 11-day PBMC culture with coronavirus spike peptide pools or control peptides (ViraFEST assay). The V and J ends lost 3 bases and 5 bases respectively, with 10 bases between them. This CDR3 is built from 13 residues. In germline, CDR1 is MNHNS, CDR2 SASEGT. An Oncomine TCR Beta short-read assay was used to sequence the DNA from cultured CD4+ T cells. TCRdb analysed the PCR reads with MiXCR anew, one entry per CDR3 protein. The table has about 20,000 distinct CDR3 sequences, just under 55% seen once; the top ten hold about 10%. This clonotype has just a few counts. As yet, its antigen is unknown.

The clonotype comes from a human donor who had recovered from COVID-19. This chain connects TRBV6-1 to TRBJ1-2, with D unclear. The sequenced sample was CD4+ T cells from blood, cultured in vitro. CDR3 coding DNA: TGTGCCAGCAGTGACTACCGGACGTATGGCTACACCTTC. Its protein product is CASSDYRTYGYTF.